A single sample gave rise to the 7 T cell receptor beta chains below, sequenced in a study of T-cell memory formation after mild COVID-19. TCRdb called the 5' RACE reads again in MiXCR, with one record for every CDR3 protein. This sample has under 150,000 distinct CDR3 sequences; approximately 22% occur once, and the top ten carry under 50%. Sequencing used PBMCs or a T cell subset sorted from them (not recorded which). The receptors originated from a man between 18 and 35 years old who had mild COVID-19 (a few samples of this study predate the infection). Cell type and time point are not known.

This clonotype showed up just a few times. This chain connects TRBV7-9 to TRBJ1-3; D is ambiguous. There are 14 residues in the CDR3. Germline V lookup: CDR1 SEHNR, CDR2 FQNEAQ (reference sequence). V was pared by 5 bases and J by 0 bases, with 8 bases between. CDR3 in DNA: TGTGCCAGCAGCCGAGATCTCTCTGGAAACACCATATATTTT. Protein: CASSRDLSGNTIYF.

The CDR3: CASSQDFPTDQETQYF. The CDR3 nucleotides are TGCGCCAGCAGCCAAGATTTTCCTACGGACCAAGAGACCCAGTACTTC. This chain links TRBV4-3 with TRBJ2-5, with unresolved D. This CDR3 comprises 16 residues. Trimming pared 0 bases from V and 0 bases from J, leaving 11 bases between. Germline V gives CDR1 LGHNA, CDR2 YSLEER.

The chain has TRBV20-1 and TRBJ2-1; TRBD2 agrees at 12 bases. The CDR3 contains 14 residues. The V and J ends lost 5 bases and 9 bases, in that order; junction bases with no gene match: 8. The germline V gene has CDR1 DFQATT and CDR2 SNEGSKA (reference sequence). The CDR3 DNA follows: TGCAGTGCTGACCCTAGCGGGGGGGCCGGTGAGCAGTTCTTC. Protein: CSADPSGGAGEQFF.

This chain uses TRBV6-1 with TRBJ2-1; 10 nucleotides align to TRBD2. The CDR3 covers 17 residues. V gave up 2 bases and J gave up 5 bases; unmatched junction bases: 9. CDR1 and CDR2 from the germline V gene are MNHNS and SASEGT. The CDR3 spells CASSEWVAGGFHNEQFF. The CDR3 DNA follows: TGTGCCAGCAGTGAATGGGTAGCGGGGGGATTCCACAATGAGCAGTTCTTC.

The chain joins TRBV9 to TRBJ2-7; 7 bases fit TRBD2. This CDR3 is built from 15 residues. Losses at the gene ends were 4 bases for V and 3 bases for J; bases not matched to a gene: 10. Germline CDR1 SGDLS, CDR2 YYNGEE. The CDR3 nucleotides are TGTGCCAGCAGCCCGGGAGGTTGGCAGAACTACGAGCAGTACTTC. Translation: CASSPGGWQNYEQYF.

This clonotype was found a few times. The rearrangement uses TRBV7-9 and TRBJ2-3; D is unresolved. V gave up 4 bases and J gave up 6 bases, with 14 bases separating them. The CDR3 runs 14 residues. CDR1 is SEHNR and CDR2 is FQNEAQ in the germline V gene (reference sequence). The CDR3 sequence: CASSSFVHRDTQYF. As DNA, the CDR3 is TGTGCCAGCAGCTCATTTGTGCATCGCGATACGCAGTATTTT.

V gene TRBV7-9 combines with J gene TRBJ2-1, with a weak D call TRBD1 (6 bases). Trimming took off 2 bases at V and 1 base at J, with 6 bases between the two ends. Germline V gives CDR1 SEHNR, CDR2 FQNEAQ (reference sequence). The CDR3 runs 14 residues. The chain's CDR3 is CASSLQGSYNEQFF. The CDR3 bases are TGTGCCAGCAGCTTACAGGGGTCCTACAATGAGCAGTTCTTC.